This note documents a single T cell receptor (beta chain) sequence. Its specificity is unknown. This entry belongs to a study of PD-1 blockade in classical Hodgkin lymphoma. The study, taken as a whole, reports: The origin of the repertoire differences remains undefined, with disease activity or prior therapy as possible causes. Newly diagnosed patients had baseline TCR diversity that was reportedly lower than that of healthy donors.

Stated time point: newly diagnosed, previously untreated cHL patient sample. Magnetic negative selection purified CD4+ T cells from thawed PBMCs. Comparison samples consisted of PBMCs from newly diagnosed, untreated classical Hodgkin lymphoma. Measured with immunoSEQ multiplex PCR; TCRdb has only the in-frame clones, and not every one. The sample lists approximately 35,000 clones; around 88% were seen once. The CDR3 spans 16 residues. The J segment lost 2 bases and the V segment lost 1 base, leaving 4 bases of the junction unmatched. The germline gives CDR1 SGHRS, CDR2 YFSETQ. The V call is TRBV5-1, the J call TRBJ2-2; 8 bases agree with TRBD1. The sequence was collected from a human donor with classical Hodgkin lymphoma. The sample comprised CD4+ T cells from blood. CDR3 bases: TGCGCCAGCAGCTTGCCAGGGGGCGCAAACACCGGGGAGCTGTTTTTT. This gives the protein CASSLPGGANTGELFF. The full variable domain, completed using reference TRBV5-1 and TRBJ2-2, is KAGVTQTPRYLIKTRGQQVTLSCSPISGHRSVSWYQQTPGQGLQFLFEYFSETQRNKGNFPGRFSGRQFSNSRSEMNVSTLELGDSALYLCASSLPGGANTGELFFGEGSRLTVL.